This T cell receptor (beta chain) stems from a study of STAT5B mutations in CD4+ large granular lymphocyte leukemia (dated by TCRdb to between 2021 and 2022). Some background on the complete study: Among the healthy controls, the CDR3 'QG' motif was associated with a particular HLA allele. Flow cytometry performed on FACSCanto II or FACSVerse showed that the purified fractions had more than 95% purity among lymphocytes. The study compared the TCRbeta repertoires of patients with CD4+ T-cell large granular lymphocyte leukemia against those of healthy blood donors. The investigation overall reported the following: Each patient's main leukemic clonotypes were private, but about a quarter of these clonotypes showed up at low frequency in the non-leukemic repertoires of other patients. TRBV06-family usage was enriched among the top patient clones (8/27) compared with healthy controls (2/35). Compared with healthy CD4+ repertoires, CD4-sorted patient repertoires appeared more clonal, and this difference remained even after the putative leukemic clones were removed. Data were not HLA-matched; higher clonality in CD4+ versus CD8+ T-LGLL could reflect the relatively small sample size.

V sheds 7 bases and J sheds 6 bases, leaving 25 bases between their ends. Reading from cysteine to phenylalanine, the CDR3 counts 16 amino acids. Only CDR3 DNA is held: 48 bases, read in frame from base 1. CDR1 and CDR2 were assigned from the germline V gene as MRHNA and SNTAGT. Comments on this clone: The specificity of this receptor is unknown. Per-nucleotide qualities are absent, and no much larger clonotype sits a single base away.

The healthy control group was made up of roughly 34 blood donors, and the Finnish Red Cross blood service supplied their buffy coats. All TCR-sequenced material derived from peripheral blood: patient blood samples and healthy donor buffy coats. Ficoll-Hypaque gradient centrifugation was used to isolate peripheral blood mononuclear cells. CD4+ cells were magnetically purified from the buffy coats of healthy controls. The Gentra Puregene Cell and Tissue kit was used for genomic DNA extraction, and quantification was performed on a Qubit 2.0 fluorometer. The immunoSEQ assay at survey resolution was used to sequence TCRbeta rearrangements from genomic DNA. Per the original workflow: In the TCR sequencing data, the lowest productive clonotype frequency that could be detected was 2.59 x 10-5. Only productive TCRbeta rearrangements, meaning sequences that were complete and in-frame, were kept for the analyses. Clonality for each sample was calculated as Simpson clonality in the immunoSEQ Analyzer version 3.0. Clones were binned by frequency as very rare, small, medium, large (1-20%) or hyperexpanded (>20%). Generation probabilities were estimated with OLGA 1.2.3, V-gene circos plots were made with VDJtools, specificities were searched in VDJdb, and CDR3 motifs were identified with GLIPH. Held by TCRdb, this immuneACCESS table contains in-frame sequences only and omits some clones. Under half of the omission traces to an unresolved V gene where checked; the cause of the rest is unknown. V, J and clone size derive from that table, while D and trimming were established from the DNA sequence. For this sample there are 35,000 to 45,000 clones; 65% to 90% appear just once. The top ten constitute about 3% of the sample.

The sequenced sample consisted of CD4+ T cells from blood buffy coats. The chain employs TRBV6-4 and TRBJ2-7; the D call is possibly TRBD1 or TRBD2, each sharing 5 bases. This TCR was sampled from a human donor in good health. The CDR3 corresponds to CASTRTGRPITGEQYF. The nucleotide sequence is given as TGTGCCAGCACCCGGACGGGACGCCCTATTACTGGCGAGCAGTACTTC.